This is a list of T cell receptor beta chains from one sample in a study of T cells after yellow fever vaccination. TCRdb reprocessed the 5' RACE reads via MiXCR and lists one record per CDR3 protein. In the table there are some 320,000 distinct CDR3 sequences, about 10% of which are singletons. Sequencing was performed on CD4+ T cells sorted from PBMCs, taken 45 days after the yellow fever booster vaccination. These receptors were collected from a young man who received the YFV17D yellow fever vaccine. The CDR3 runs from the conserved cysteine through the conserved F or W. Each record gives: CDR3 length, D gene, J gene, V gene, clone size, CDR3 protein, CDR3 DNA. A D gene is named only where the DNA matches it firmly. Where a row states a size, it is once, few, many or the class of an expanded clone; other rows omit it.

15,TRBD1,TRBJ2-3,TRBV20-1,NA,CSARPGQGPADTQYF,TGCAGTGCTAGACCGGGACAGGGCCCCGCAGATACGCAGTATTTT
14,NA,TRBJ1-5,TRBV20-1,NA,CSARKAGPFGPQHF,TGCAGTGCTAGAAAGGCAGGGCCCTTTGGGCCCCAGCATTTT
12,NA,TRBJ1-2,TRBV12-3/TRBV12-4,NA,CASSQGAWGYTF,TGTGCCAGCAGCCAAGGGGCGTGGGGCTACACCTTC
17,NA,TRBJ2-2,TRBV7-9,few,CASSPPKLGRPFGELFF,TGTGCCAGCAGCCCCCCGAAGTTGGGAAGGCCGTTCGGGGAGCTGTTTTTT
15,TRBD2,TRBJ2-5,TRBV4-2,few,CASSLAIAGGETQYF,TGTGCCAGCAGCCTTGCAATAGCGGGGGGGGAGACCCAGTACTTC
16,TRBD2,TRBJ2-3,TRBV12-3/TRBV12-4,NA,CASSFDTSGATDTQYF,TGTGCCAGCAGTTTCGATACTAGCGGGGCTACAGATACGCAGTATTTT
16,TRBD2,TRBJ2-7,TRBV6-1,few,CASSGSRRGVVDEQYF,TGTGCCAGCAGTGGATCCCGGCGGGGGGTAGTAGATGAGCAGTACTTC
15,NA,TRBJ1-6,TRBV5-1,many,CASSLASVQNSPLHF,TGCGCCAGCAGCTTGGCATCCGTTCAGAATTCACCCCTCCACTTT
14,TRBD1,TRBJ2-1,TRBV12-3/TRBV12-4,few,CASSGQAPGDEQFF,TGTGCCAGCAGTGGACAGGCCCCGGGCGATGAGCAGTTCTTC
13,TRBD2,TRBJ2-3,TRBV10-3,NA,CATRGGVSDTQYF,TGTGCCACCCGGGGGGGGGTTTCAGATACGCAGTATTTT
15,NA,TRBJ2-5,TRBV5-5,few,CASTHRVAVAETQYF,TGTGCCAGCACCCACCGAGTGGCGGTAGCAGAGACCCAGTACTTC
14,NA,TRBJ1-1,TRBV7-2,NA,CASSFSGAGTEAFF,TGTGCCAGCAGCTTTTCAGGGGCCGGCACTGAAGCTTTCTTT
14,NA,TRBJ1-3,TRBV6-5,NA,CASRSGLFGNTIYF,TGTGCCAGCAGATCGGGCCTATTTGGAAACACCATATATTTT
12,NA,TRBJ2-1,TRBV2,NA,CASSDLSDEQFF,TGTGCCAGCAGTGATCTTAGCGATGAGCAGTTCTTC
14,NA,TRBJ1-1,TRBV6-1,NA,CASSEAGLGIQAFF,TGTGCCAGCAGTGAAGCGGGCCTGGGCATCCAAGCTTTCTTT
18,TRBD2,TRBJ2-3,TRBV7-2,NA,CASSRNQAGGPRADTQYF,TGTGCCAGCAGTCGGAACCAAGCGGGGGGGCCCCGTGCAGATACGCAGTATTTT
13,NA,TRBJ2-5,TRBV18,many,CASSPERSETQYF,TGTGCCAGCTCACCAGAACGGTCGGAGACCCAGTACTTC
15,NA,TRBJ2-5,TRBV20-1,NA,CSARDPRGAPETQYF,TGCAGTGCTAGAGATCCTCGGGGGGCCCCAGAGACCCAGTACTTC
14,NA,TRBJ2-3,TRBV7-2,few,CASSFRGAADTQYF,TGTGCCAGCAGCTTTAGGGGGGCCGCAGATACGCAGTATTTT
15,TRBD2,TRBJ2-3,TRBV20-1,NA,CSARDPAGGQDTQYF,TGCAGTGCTAGAGATCCGGCGGGGGGGCAAGATACGCAGTATTTT
11,NA,TRBJ1-2,TRBV20-1,few,CSATAFYGYTF,TGCAGTGCTACTGCTTTCTATGGCTACACCTTC
15,TRBD1,TRBJ1-4,TRBV7-9,NA,CASSTRQGMSEKLFF,TGTGCCAGCAGCACCCGACAGGGAATGAGTGAAAAACTGTTTTTT
15,NA,TRBJ1-2,TRBV4-2,NA,CASSPSRSRGYGYTF,TGTGCCAGCAGCCCCTCCCGATCCAGGGGATATGGCTACACCTTC
16,TRBD2,TRBJ2-1,TRBV18,NA,CASSPLGLAGRNEQFF,TGTGCCAGCTCACCACTAGGACTAGCGGGGAGGAATGAGCAGTTCTTC
14,NA,TRBJ1-5,TRBV18,NA,CASSQQTSRQPQHF,TGTGCCAGCTCGCAACAGACCTCCCGTCAGCCCCAGCATTTT
15,NA,TRBJ1-6,TRBV3-1,NA,CASSQDSLRDSPLHF,TGTGCCAGCAGCCAAGATTCTCTGAGAGATTCACCCCTCCACTTT
16,TRBD2,TRBJ2-3,TRBV5-1,NA,CASSLEPSGGTDTQYF,TGCGCCAGCAGCTTGGAGCCTAGCGGGGGAACAGATACGCAGTATTTT
12,TRBD1,TRBJ2-1,TRBV7-9,NA,CASSLGTAEQFF,TGTGCCAGCAGCCTTGGGACAGCCGAGCAGTTCTTC
17,TRBD2,TRBJ2-1,TRBV9,few,CASSLDGAPGGRNEQFF,TGTGCCAGCAGCTTGGACGGGGCCCCGGGGGGGCGAAATGAGCAGTTCTTC
15,NA,TRBJ1-2,TRBV7-9,many,CASSLANAGVQGYTF,TGTGCCAGCAGCTTAGCGAATGCAGGGGTCCAGGGCTACACCTTC
12,NA,TRBJ2-5,TRBV5-1,many,CASSFQRETQYF,TGCGCCAGCAGTTTCCAACGGGAGACCCAGTACTTC
12,TRBD2,TRBJ2-5,TRBV20-1,many,CSAELAGGPQYF,TGCAGTGCCGAACTAGCGGGGGGGCCCCAGTACTTC
12,NA,TRBJ1-5,TRBV2,NA,CASGQYNQPQHF,TGTGCCAGCGGACAGTACAATCAGCCCCAGCATTTT
15,TRBD1,TRBJ2-5,TRBV7-2,NA,CASSPQTGLGETQYF,TGTGCCAGCAGCCCCCAGACAGGGTTGGGAGAGACCCAGTACTTC
14,TRBD2,TRBJ2-1,TRBV7-8,few,CASSTGLGGNEQFF,TGTGCCAGCAGCACGGGACTAGGGGGCAATGAGCAGTTCTTC
12,NA,TRBJ1-2,TRBV7-2,NA,CASSFRGYGYTF,TGTGCCAGCAGCTTCCGGGGTTATGGCTACACCTTC
18,TRBD2,TRBJ2-3,TRBV5-4,few,CASSLATISGGYTDTQYF,TGTGCCAGCAGCTTGGCCACTATTAGCGGGGGATACACAGATACGCAGTATTTT
15,NA,TRBJ2-5,TRBV7-8,NA,CASSRHVGVGETQYF,TGTGCCAGCAGCCGACATGTGGGGGTGGGGGAGACCCAGTACTTC
12,NA,TRBJ2-3,TRBV11-3,NA,CASSLGPGRKYF,TGTGCCAGCAGCTTAGGCCCGGGCCGAAAGTATTTT
14,NA,TRBJ2-5,TRBV7-2,few,CASSRRLEVGAQYF,TGTGCCAGCAGCCGACGTTTGGAGGTGGGAGCCCAGTACTTC
14,NA,TRBJ1-1,TRBV5-4,few,CASSLQDRYTEAFF,TGTGCCAGCAGCCTACAGGACAGATACACTGAAGCTTTCTTT
14,NA,TRBJ2-1,TRBV4-2,NA,CASSQVERRDEQFF,TGTGCCAGCAGCCAAGTGGAGCGTCGGGATGAGCAGTTCTTC
16,NA,TRBJ2-2,TRBV4-3,NA,CASSLRKVVNTGELFF,TGCGCCAGCAGCCTCCGAAAAGTAGTGAACACCGGGGAGCTGTTTTTT
16,NA,TRBJ2-1,TRBV7-8,many,CASSFEGVVAYNEQFF,TGTGCCAGCAGCTTTGAAGGAGTAGTAGCCTACAATGAGCAGTTCTTC
16,NA,TRBJ2-7,TRBV4-1,NA,CASSPQARAGSYEQYF,TGCGCCAGCAGCCCACAGGCCAGGGCAGGGTCCTACGAGCAGTACTTC
15,TRBD1,TRBJ1-6,TRBV18,NA,CASSPLGTGSSPLHF,TGTGCCAGCTCACCATTGGGGACAGGGTCTTCACCCCTCCACTTT
15,TRBD1,TRBJ1-1,TRBV12-3/TRBV12-4,few,CASSLLQGAITEAFF,TGTGCCAGCAGTTTATTACAGGGGGCGATCACTGAAGCTTTCTTT
16,TRBD1,TRBJ2-6,TRBV12-3/TRBV12-4,few,CASTPGQGAGANVLTF,TGTGCCAGCACCCCTGGACAGGGAGCTGGGGCCAACGTCCTGACTTTC
16,TRBD2,TRBJ2-3,TRBV6-5,NA,CASSYSQTSGGARLYF,TGTGCCAGCAGTTACTCCCAGACTAGCGGGGGGGCCCGGCTGTATTTT
15,NA,TRBJ1-2,TRBV29-1,few,CSVEDLITDGYGYTF,TGCAGCGTTGAAGATCTTATCACAGACGGTTATGGCTACACCTTC
14,TRBD2,TRBJ2-1,TRBV7-3,few,CASSPGLAGAEQFF,TGTGCCAGCAGCCCAGGACTAGCAGGGGCTGAGCAGTTCTTC